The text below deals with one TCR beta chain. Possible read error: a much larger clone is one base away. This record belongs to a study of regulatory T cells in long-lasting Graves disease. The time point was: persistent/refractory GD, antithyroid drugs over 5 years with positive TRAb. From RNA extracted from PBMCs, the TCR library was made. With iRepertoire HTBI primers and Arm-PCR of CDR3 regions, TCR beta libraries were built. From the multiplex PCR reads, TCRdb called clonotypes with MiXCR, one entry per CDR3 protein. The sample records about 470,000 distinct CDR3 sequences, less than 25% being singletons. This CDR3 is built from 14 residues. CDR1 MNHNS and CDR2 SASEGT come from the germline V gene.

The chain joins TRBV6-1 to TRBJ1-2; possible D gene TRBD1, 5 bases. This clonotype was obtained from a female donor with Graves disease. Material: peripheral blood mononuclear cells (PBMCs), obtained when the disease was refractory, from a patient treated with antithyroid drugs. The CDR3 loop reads CASNSDSPSYGYAF. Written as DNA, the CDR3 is TGTGCCAGCAACTCCGACAGCCCCTCGTATGGCTACGCCTTC.